This TCR beta chain was sequenced for a study of blood T cells in healthy people across ages. Whole-study results and caveats: Measured against age, TCR beta diversity per million T cells decreased in a roughly linear manner.

Ranging in age from roughly 6 to 90, the donors were healthy Caucasian individuals from Russia. Extracted total RNA amounted to at least 5.5 micrograms for each sample. Germline V gene sequence: CDR1 DFQATT, CDR2 SNEGSKA (reference sequence). The CDR3 extends over 13 amino acids. Trimming left V 2 bases short and J 1 base short, with 7 bases between. A second about 6 to 11 cycle PCR used barcoded and J-beta primers. A 12-random-nucleotide template-switch adaptor tagged each cDNA molecule. TCRdb reprocessed the 5' RACE reads with MiXCR, giving one entry per CDR3 protein. The repertoire holds about 1,600,000 distinct CDR3 sequences, about 43% seen once, with 6.5% to 10% in the top ten. About this clonotype: The antigen remains unidentified.

J is TRBJ2-3 and V is TRBV20-1, with D tentatively TRBD2 (6 bases). This sequence was found in a woman aged 18 to 35 in good health. Sequences were obtained from blood. CDR3 residues: CSARIAGTDTQYF. CDR3 nucleotide sequence: TGCAGTGCTAGAATAGCGGGCACAGATACGCAGTATTTT.